Described below is a single TCR beta chain sequence and its context. Its antigen is not known. Donors were drawn from the approximately 110-subject validation cohort, separate from the approximately 670-subject first cohort. The CDR3 is made up of 13 amino acids. Trimming pared 0 bases from V and 5 bases from J, leaving 5 bases between. Germline-derived CDR1 and CDR2 are MNHEY and SMNVEV (reference sequence). The data belong to a study of cytomegalovirus exposure and HLA in healthy donors. Whole-study results and caveats: Specificity for CMV antigens was confirmed in vitro for three of the CMV-associated chains. Rarity held for most TCR sequences, but there were some public TCRs that occurred in many donors. With high specificity and sensitivity, the classifier reportedly diagnosed cytomegalovirus status.

Using immunoSEQ multiplex PCR, the repertoire was profiled, and TCRdb retains in-frame clones only, with some absent. The table records about 150,000 clones, 86% of them present only once. The sample taken for sequencing was PBMCs. The receptor was isolated from a human donor in good health. V usage is TRBV27 and J usage is TRBJ1-5; no definite D call. The DNA of the CDR3 is TGTGCCAGCAGTTTATCCCTGTATCAGCCCCAGCATTTT. It specifies CASSLSLYQPQHF.